The rows below give T cell receptor beta chains drawn from one sample of a study of OX40 agonist ivuxolimab in advanced cancers. Only in-frame clones appear in the TCRdb table, and some are missing; sequencing was by immunoSEQ multiplex PCR. The table shows tens of thousands of clones, with about 86% occurring only once. This specimen consisted of CD4+ or CD8+ T cells sorted from blood, obtained in a trial of the OX40 agonist ivuxolimab. These receptors were obtained from an adult with an advanced solid tumor such as melanoma, head and neck, liver or kidney cancer. Both conserved end residues are part of each CDR3. The D gene is left open where the match is weak. Not every row has a clone size; where given, it reads once, few, many or a size class.

TRBV5-5	TRBD2	-	TRBJ2-3	TGTGCCAGCAGCTATAGCGGGAGTGGGAATACGCAGTATTTT	CASSYSGSGNTQYF
TRBV15	-	-	TRBJ2-5	TGTGCCACCAGCAGAGGGGCGACCCAGTACTTC	CATSRGATQYF
TRBV10-3	-	-	TRBJ2-7	TGTGCCATCATGGAAGGACAGGGAGGGAGCGAGCAGTACTTC	CAIMEGQGGSEQYF
TRBV5-1	TRBD2	-	TRBJ2-1	TGCGCCAGCAGCAAAAGAGCGGGAGGAAAGAGCTCCTACAATGAGCAGTTCTTC	CASSKRAGGKSSYNEQFF
TRBV5-5	TRBD2	-	TRBJ2-4	TGTGCCAGCAGCAGGGCGGGGGGACAACCACCAAACATTCAGTACTTC	CASSRAGGQPPNIQYF
TRBV7-6	TRBD1	-	TRBJ2-7	TGTGCCAGCACCAGGCTGGTCGGGACAGGGGGCTTCCACGAGCAGTACTTC	CASTRLVGTGGFHEQYF
TRBV7-8	TRBD2	-	TRBJ2-1	TGTGCCAGCAGCTTAGAAAGGCGGGGGGGCAATGAGCAGTTCTTC	CASSLERRGGNEQFF
TRBV4-2	TRBD1	-	TRBJ1-2	TGTGCCAGCAGCCAAAATTTGGACAGGATATTGCGGAGCTACACCTTC	CASSQNLDRILRSYTF
TRBV7-8	-	once	TRBJ2-3	TGTGCCAGCAGCTTACGGCCAGGAAAAAACACAGATACGCAGTATTTT	CASSLRPGKNTDTQYF
TRBV5-3	-	-	TRBJ2-1	TGTGCCAGAAGCTCGAGTAGACCCGATGACAATGAGCAGTTCTTC	CARSSSRPDDNEQFF
TRBV5-5	-	-	TRBJ2-7	TGTGCCAGCAGCCAAGACAATCCCCAACCTCCATACTTC	CASSQDNPQPPYF
TRBV11-1	-	-	TRBJ2-1	TGTGCCAGCAGCTTAGAACAGTACTCCGATGAGCAGTTCTTC	CASSLEQYSDEQFF
TRBV19	-	few	TRBJ1-5	TGTGCCAGTGTTTACAGGGGCAATCAGCCCCAGCATTTT	CASVYRGNQPQHF
TRBV10-3	TRBD2	-	TRBJ2-3	TGTGCCATCAAGAGCGGGAGTGGAGATACGCAGTATTTT	CAIKSGSGDTQYF
TRBV6-5	TRBD1	-	TRBJ1-1	TGTGCCAGCAGTTCCGGGACAGTGGGAGCTTTCTTT	CASSSGTVGAFF
TRBV19	-	-	TRBJ2-1	TGTGCCAGTAGTATTAGGCAGGGAAGGGGGAATGAGCAGTTCTTC	CASSIRQGRGNEQFF
TRBV7-8	-	-	TRBJ2-2	TGTGCCAGCAGCTTATCTTACACCGGGGAGCTGTTTTTT	CASSLSYTGELFF
TRBV7-8	TRBD1	-	TRBJ2-1	TGTGCCAGCAGCTTAGCGCCCGGGACAGGGGCCAATGAGCAGTTCTTC	CASSLAPGTGANEQFF
TRBV6-5	-	-	TRBJ2-1	TGTGCCAGCAGTTACTCCCCACAGGGGAGGTTTGTGCAGTTCTTC	CASSYSPQGRFVQFF
TRBV5-1	TRBD1	-	TRBJ2-2	TGCGCCAGCAGCTTGGGACAGGGGGCGTCCGGGGAGCTGTTTTTT	CASSLGQGASGELFF
TRBV14	-	-	TRBJ2-1	TGTGCCAGCAGCCCGGGATTATACGGACCTGGGCAGTTCTTC	CASSPGLYGPGQFF
TRBV28	-	-	TRBJ2-7	TGTGCCAGCAGGCGACAGAACTACGAGCAGTACTTC	CASRRQNYEQYF
TRBV11-2	TRBD2	-	TRBJ2-7	TGTGCCTCCCTAGCGGGACGCTACGAGCAGTACTTC	CASLAGRYEQYF
TRBV28	-	-	TRBJ2-7	TGTGCCAGCAGCAGAGGGCAGCCTAGCTACGAGCAGTACTTC	CASSRGQPSYEQYF
TRBV28	-	-	TRBJ2-3	TGTGCCAGCAGTTATATTAGCACAGATACGCAGTATTTT	CASSYISTDTQYF
TRBV7-2	TRBD1	-	TRBJ2-7	TGTGCCAGCACTAGGGGGCAGGCCCAGGACGAGCAGTACTTC	CASTRGQAQDEQYF
TRBV6-5	-	-	TRBJ2-7	TGTGCCAGCAGTAACAGGTACGAGCAGTACTTC	CASSNRYEQYF
TRBV13	-	once	TRBJ2-1	TGTGCCAGCAGATCGGGACGTGGGGTCAATGAGCAGTTCTTC	CASRSGRGVNEQFF
TRBV28	-	-	TRBJ1-1	TGTGCCAGCAGGGCGGGGGATCTCCTCGGCACTGAAGCTTTCTTT	CASRAGDLLGTEAFF
TRBV5-6	TRBD2	-	TRBJ2-4	TGTGCCAGCAGCTTGTTGGTTAGCGGGATGAAAAACATTCAGTACTTC	CASSLLVSGMKNIQYF
TRBV19	TRBD1	-	TRBJ2-7	TGTGCCAGTAGCAGTCGGGACAGGGGGCGAGACGAGCAGTACTTC	CASSSRDRGRDEQYF
TRBV13	-	-	TRBJ2-2	TGTGCCAGCAGCTCGACAGGCACTTGGGGCACCGGGGAGCTGTTTTTT	CASSSTGTWGTGELFF
TRBV6-5	-	-	TRBJ1-5	TGTGCCAGCAGGGGAATGAGGGCGGGTCAGCCCCAGCATTTT	CASRGMRAGQPQHF
TRBV10-3	-	-	TRBJ2-1	TGTGCCATCAGTGCCGGGGCTGTATCCTACAATGAGCAGTTCTTC	CAISAGAVSYNEQFF
TRBV19	-	-	TRBJ1-5	TGTGCCAGTACCATCAAAGGGGGGAGCAATCAGCCCCAGCATTTT	CASTIKGGSNQPQHF
TRBV11-2	TRBD1	-	TRBJ2-5	TGTGCCAGCAGCTTGGGACAGGGAGGACTTGAGACCCAGTACTTC	CASSLGQGGLETQYF
TRBV19	-	-	TRBJ2-1	TGTGCCAGTAGTGTATACAGGGCCACCTACAATGAGCAGTTCTTC	CASSVYRATYNEQFF
TRBV2	-	-	TRBJ2-7	TGTGCCAGCCATAGGGCGCGGGAGCAGTACTTC	CASHRAREQYF
TRBV4-2	-	-	TRBJ2-1	TGTGCCAGCAGCCAAGTATATCCCCCCGAGCAGTTCTTC	CASSQVYPPEQFF
TRBV14	-	-	TRBJ1-1	TGTGCCAGCAGCCCAGTGGGGGCGTACACTGAAGCTTTCTTT	CASSPVGAYTEAFF
TRBV7-9	TRBD1	-	TRBJ1-2	TGTGCCAGCAGCTTAAGGGGTACAGGGGATGGCTACACCTTC	CASSLRGTGDGYTF
TRBV6-5	-	-	TRBJ2-3	TGTGCCAGCGCCCCCCGCGGGGCGAGGGATACGCAGTATTTT	CASAPRGARDTQYF
TRBV29-1	TRBD2	-	TRBJ2-5	TGCAGCGGGGGACTAGCGGGAGGGCCACGGACCCAGTACTTC	CSGGLAGGPRTQYF
TRBV7-2	-	-	TRBJ1-2	TGTGCCAGCAGCTTAGCACCTGGAGCCAACTATGGCTACACCTTC	CASSLAPGANYGYTF
TRBV19	TRBD1	-	TRBJ1-1	TGTGCCAGTAGTATCAGGGGGTCATACACTGAAGCTTTCTTT	CASSIRGSYTEAFF
TRBV10-3	TRBD2	once	TRBJ2-7	TGTGCCTCCAGCGGGAGGGGGTACGAGCAGTACTTC	CASSGRGYEQYF
TRBV7-9	-	-	TRBJ1-6	TGTGCCAGCAGCCCAAGTCTGGTTGATTCACCCCTCCACTTT	CASSPSLVDSPLHF
TRBV7-9	-	-	TRBJ1-2	TGTGCCAGCAGCCAACAGGGCGGCGGCTACACCTTC	CASSQQGGGYTF